This T cell receptor (beta chain) was retrieved from a study of OX40 agonist ivuxolimab in advanced cancers. Turning to the study itself: An agonistic anti-OX40 (CD134) antibody, ivuxolimab, was used to treat the patients. Across the patients, intravenous ivuxolimab was delivered every 2 weeks at 0.01 to 10 mg/kg. Eligibility rules accepted prior anti-PD-1, anti-PD-L1 or anti-CTLA-4 therapy, and 40% to 50% had some.

This CDR3 spans 13 amino acids. With 1 base removed from V and 1 base from J, the gap between germline ends came to 1 base. The germline CDR1 and CDR2 sequences are SGHTA and FQGTGA. Points on this clone: The antigen is undetermined.

TCRdb's copy holds only in-frame clones and misses some; the assay was immunoSEQ multiplex PCR. The data show fewer than 75,000 clones, roughly 89% seen once. Study results and caveats: The study found among the lowest clonal expansion in partial responders at 0.1-3.0 mg/kg.

This chain joins TRBV7-3 and TRBJ2-2; D is uncertain. The material sequenced was CD4+ or CD8+ T cells sorted from blood, taken in a trial of the OX40 agonist ivuxolimab. The TCR comes from an adult with an advanced solid tumor such as melanoma, head and neck, liver or kidney cancer. CDR3 sequence: CASSLMNTGELFF. The CDR3 coding sequence is TGTGCCAGCAGCTTAATGAACACCGGGGAGCTGTTTTTT.